The T cell receptor beta chain described here comes from a study of cytomegalovirus exposure and HLA in healthy donors. TCRdb's copy holds only in-frame clones and misses some; the assay was immunoSEQ multiplex PCR. Here the sample spans under 250,000 clones, 70% to 90% being singletons. Looked up from germline, CDR1 is SQVTM and CDR2 is ANQGSEA. The CDR3 contains 12 residues. Trimming left V 3 bases short and J 7 bases short, with 9 bases between. The receptor was derived from a woman aged 18 to 35 in good health and CMV-seronegative. Sequenced material: PBMCs. This chain joins TRBV29-1 and TRBJ1-4, with unresolved D. The CDR3 loop reads CSVDFDGEKLFF. The CDR3 DNA reads TGCAGCGTTGATTTTGATGGTGAAAAACTGTTTTTT.